A selection of T cell receptor beta chains follows, all from one sample in a study of T-cell memory formation after mild COVID-19. TCRdb re-called the 5' RACE reads with MiXCR, one entry per CDR3 protein. Among roughly 550,000 distinct CDR3 sequences, about a fifth were seen once, and the ten largest hold around 12%. Material for sequencing was PBMCs or a T cell subset sorted from them (not recorded which). Receptors were obtained from an adult woman who had mild COVID-19 (a few samples of this study predate the infection). Cell type and time point are not known. CDR3s include the opening cysteine and the closing phenylalanine or tryptophan. A D gene is named only where the DNA matches it firmly. Expanded clones are given a class, and other clones once, few, many or no size at all.

TRBJ1-2 | TRBV6-5 | NA | NA | TGTGCCAGCAGTTATGGGGGGATCTATGGCTACACCTTC | CASSYGGIYGYTF
TRBJ2-5 | TRBV7-2 | TRBD1 | NA | TGTGCCAGCAGCAATCCCGGGACAGCCCAAGAGACCCAGTACTTC | CASSNPGTAQETQYF
TRBJ2-3 | TRBV15 | NA | many | TGTGCCACCAGCAGAGATCCGGCGACAGATACGCAGTATTTT | CATSRDPATDTQYF
TRBJ2-5 | TRBV24-1 | TRBD1 | NA | TGTGCCACCAGTGATCCCCGGACAGGGAAGGGAGAGACCCAGTACTTC | CATSDPRTGKGETQYF
TRBJ1-3 | TRBV20-1 | NA | NA | TGCAGTGCTAGAGGGGGCGGTGGAAACACCATATATTTT | CSARGGGGNTIYF
TRBJ2-3 | TRBV20-1 | TRBD2 | many | TGCAGTGCCCCCTTCCCGGGACTAGCGGGAGGGCACTCGCAGTATTTT | CSAPFPGLAGGHSQYF
TRBJ2-5 | TRBV7-6 | TRBD2 | NA | TGTGCCAGCAGCTTACAACGGCGCGGGGGAGGCAGAGAGACCCAGTACTTC | CASSLQRRGGGRETQYF
TRBJ1-6 | TRBV7-6 | NA | NA | TGTGCCAGCAGCGTGGACTACGGACATAATAATTCACCCCTCCACTTT | CASSVDYGHNNSPLHF
TRBJ1-5 | TRBV19 | NA | few | TGTGCCAGTAGGCTAACAGGGTCTAGCAATCAGCCCCAGCATTTT | CASRLTGSSNQPQHF
TRBJ2-3 | TRBV5-5 | NA | few | TGTGCCAGCAGCACGACAGGAACTTATGATACGCAGTATTTT | CASSTTGTYDTQYF
TRBJ2-1 | TRBV18 | TRBD2 | NA | TGTGCCAGCTCACCGAGCGGGGGGGTCGTTGATGAGCAGTTCTTC | CASSPSGGVVDEQFF
TRBJ1-1 | TRBV18 | NA | few | TGTGCCAGCTCACCCCAGAGGGGACCCGGGGAAGCTTTCTTT | CASSPQRGPGEAFF
TRBJ2-1 | TRBV3-1 | NA | NA | TGTGCCAGCAGCCAAGATTACGGGGTTGAGCAGTTCTTC | CASSQDYGVEQFF
TRBJ2-3 | TRBV27 | NA | many | TGTGCCAGCAGTTGGCGGGGGCGGCAGTATTTT | CASSWRGRQYF
TRBJ2-4 | TRBV15 | TRBD2 | NA | TGTGCCACCTCGGGACTAGCGGGGTCTTGGGCCAAAAACATTCAGTACTTC | CATSGLAGSWAKNIQYF
TRBJ1-6 | TRBV4-1 | NA | NA | TGCGCCAGCAGCCAAGACGGGGGGTATTCACCCCTCCACTTT | CASSQDGGYSPLHF
TRBJ2-5 | TRBV12-3/TRBV12-4 | TRBD1 | NA | TGTGCCAGCAGTCCGACAGGGCACGAGACCCAGTACTTC | CASSPTGHETQYF
TRBJ1-2 | TRBV6-5 | NA | NA | TGTGCCAGCAGTTACCACCCAGTCAACTATGGCTACACCTTC | CASSYHPVNYGYTF
TRBJ2-3 | TRBV5-1 | TRBD1 | NA | TGCGCCAGCAGCTCAGAGGGACAGGGCATAGATACGCAGTATTTT | CASSSEGQGIDTQYF
TRBJ2-5 | TRBV7-9 | TRBD1 | NA | TGTGCCAGCAGCCATCCCTGGCAGGGGGAAGAGACCCAGTACTTC | CASSHPWQGEETQYF
TRBJ2-7 | TRBV12-3/TRBV12-4 | NA | NA | TGTGCCAGCAGTTTCTACAGGGAAGACTACGAGCAGTACTTC | CASSFYREDYEQYF
TRBJ2-7 | TRBV20-1 | NA | NA | TGCAGTGCCCAGATCGGATCCTCCTACGAGCAGTACTTC | CSAQIGSSYEQYF
TRBJ2-2 | TRBV18 | TRBD1 | NA | TGTGCCAGCTCACGTACAGGGGGATACACCGGGGAGCTGTTTTTT | CASSRTGGYTGELFF
TRBJ2-7 | TRBV18 | NA | few | TGTGCCAGCTCACCACCGACCGGGACCATGGAGCAGTACTTC | CASSPPTGTMEQYF
TRBJ2-7 | TRBV15 | NA | NA | TGTGCCACCAGCAGTGAGGTCGCTAGTGAGGAGCAGTACTTC | CATSSEVASEEQYF